The text below deals with one T cell receptor (beta chain). Its antigen is currently unknown. Per the germline V gene, CDR1 is MNHEY and CDR2 is SMNVEV (reference sequence). Trimming stripped 6 bases from V and 4 bases from J, with 16 bases between. CDR3 length equals 14 residues. This entry is derived from a study of immune evolution from preneoplasia to lung adenocarcinoma. Measured with immunoSEQ multiplex PCR; TCRdb has only the in-frame clones, and not every one. The sample includes roughly 5,000 clones, 60% to 75% seen only once; the top ten take roughly 7%. Notes on the study in general: Later-stage lesions appeared to have more T cells, more diversity, less clonality. Normal lung had the highest top T cell clone frequencies.

Sequencing used FFPE lung adenocarcinoma in situ tissue. V is TRBV27 and J is TRBJ2-7; unclear D gene. The receptor's source is a person aged 55-80 years with lung adenocarcinoma. CDR3 nucleotide sequence: TGTGCCAGCAGCCCGTGGGTCAGGCCTTACGAGCAGTACTTC. Its translation: CASSPWVRPYEQYF.